The 22 T cell receptor beta chains below come from one sample, sequenced in a study of T cell repertoires in cytomegalovirus infection. TCRdb re-called the reads with MiXCR, one entry per CDR3 protein. The sample records more than 400,000 distinct CDR3 sequences, around a quarter being singletons. Input material: PBMCs. These receptors originate from a human donor in good health (CMV status not recorded). Some clones in this sample may be carry-over from other donors' samples.

This clonotype showed up just a few times. The CDR3 protein is CASSSPGNTPPQHF. The CDR3 coding sequence is TGTGCCAGCAGTTCCCCGGGGAACACCCCGCCCCAGCATTTT. The chain employs TRBV28 and TRBJ1-5; D is ambiguous. Germline V lookup: CDR1 MDHEN, CDR2 SYDVKM. V was pared by 4 bases and J by 9 bases, with 16 bases between. This CDR3 region has 14 residues.

The sample holds many counts of this clonotype. The chain carries TRBV7-8 and TRBJ2-5; D call uncertain. CDR1 and CDR2 from the germline V gene are SGHVS and FQNEAQ. V was trimmed by 3 bases and J by 5 bases, leaving 16 bases between them. CDR3 length: 15 residues. The CDR3 DNA is TGTGCCAGCAGCTTTAGTGTGGCAATTATGGAGACCCAGTACTTC. Translating it yields CASSFSVAIMETQYF.

This clonotype came up a few times. CDR3 nucleotides: TGTGCCAGCAGCCCACAGGGGATTGAGCCCCAGCATTTT. This encodes CASSPQGIEPQHF. V and J are TRBV7-9 and TRBJ1-5; TRBD1 aligns across 7 bases. The V and J ends lost 5 bases and 8 bases, in that order; junction bases with no gene match: 6. Looked up from germline, CDR1 is SEHNR and CDR2 is FQNEAQ (reference sequence). The CDR3 is 13 residues long.

J is TRBJ2-7 and V is TRBV5-1; TRBD2 agrees at 12 bases. V lost 3 bases, J lost 7 bases, and 2 bases stayed unmatched. The CDR3 is 13 amino acids. The germline CDR1 and CDR2 sequences are SGHRS and YFSETQ. CDR3 amino acids: CASSWGTSGEQYV. DNA for the CDR3: TGCGCCAGCAGCTGGGGGACTAGCGGGGAGCAGTACGTC.

This chain uses TRBV5-4 with TRBJ2-5, with a tentative D call TRBD2 (5 bases). The CDR3 sequence is 13 residues long. V shed 6 bases and J shed 3 bases, with 12 bases lying between them. CDR1 and CDR2 from the germline V gene are SGHNT and YYREEE (reference sequence). As DNA, the CDR3 is TGTGCCAGCACCCGAAGCGGAAAAGAGACCCAGTACTTC. It codes for CASTRSGKETQYF.

This chain links TRBV5-1 with TRBJ1-4; no definite D call. The CDR3 is 16 amino acids. The V gene lost 4 bases and the J gene lost 8 bases, with 21 bases spanning the gap. CDR1 is SGHRS and CDR2 is YFSETQ in the germline V gene. CDR3 amino acids: CASSGGTSPANEKLFF. The CDR3 coding sequence is TGCGCCAGCAGCGGAGGAACGTCGCCGGCAAACGAAAAACTGTTTTTT.

This clonotype was found a few times. V is TRBV20-1 and J is TRBJ2-1, with D perhaps TRBD1 or TRBD2 (7 bases each). This CDR3 contains 12 residues. Trimming removed 5 bases from V and 8 bases from J, with 13 bases in between. The germline gives CDR1 DFQATT, CDR2 SNEGSKA (reference sequence). The CDR3, as DNA: TGCAGTGCTGGCCAGGGGGGGGATGAGCAGTTCTTC. Protein sequence: CSAGQGGDEQFF.

This clonotype came up many times. The genes are TRBV7-2 and TRBJ2-7; 9 bases fit TRBD1. CDR1 is SGHTA and CDR2 is FQGNSA in the germline V gene. The CDR3 runs 14 residues. V was clipped by 4 bases and J by 7 bases; unmatched bases: 8. In nucleotides, the CDR3 is TGTGCCAGCAGCTCCGGGACAGGGATAGGGGAGCAGTACTTC. Residues: CASSSGTGIGEQYF.

The CDR3 is CASSSIGARAYEQYF. CDR3 DNA: TGTGCCAGTAGTAGTATTGGGGCCAGAGCCTACGAGCAGTACTTC. This chain connects TRBV19 to TRBJ2-7; possible D gene TRBD1, 5 bases. The germline V gene has CDR1 LNHDA and CDR2 SQIVND (reference sequence). The CDR3 runs to 15 residues. Trimming took 4 bases from V and 2 from J, leaving 15 bases between them.

Ten or more counts support this clonotype. The V call is TRBV6-1, the J call TRBJ1-1; D is perhaps TRBD1 (5 bases). Germline CDR1 and CDR2: MNHNS and SASEGT. The V end was cut by 8 bases, the J end by 1 base, with 11 bases between. The length of the CDR3 is 13 residues. This CDR3 reads CASGADQNTEAFF. CDR3 nucleotide sequence: TGTGCCAGCGGGGCCGACCAGAACACTGAAGCTTTCTTT.

This clonotype was seen at least ten times. V gene TRBV7-2 combines with J gene TRBJ2-7, with 14 bases aligning to TRBD2. V lost 1 base and J lost 2; bases outside the gene matches: 10. CDR3 size: 19 residues. Per germline, CDR1 SGHTA and CDR2 FQGNSA. The CDR3 protein is CASSLVGLAGELRAYEQYF. DNA for the CDR3: TGTGCCAGCAGCTTAGTGGGACTAGCGGGAGAACTCAGGGCCTACGAGCAGTACTTC.

The table lists this clonotype with a count of one. V and J are TRBV20-1 and TRBJ1-1; tentative D call: TRBD1 (6 bases). CDR3 length: 12 amino acids. Trimming left V 3 bases short and J 1 base short, with 6 bases between. Germline V gives CDR1 DFQATT, CDR2 SNEGSKA (reference sequence). CDR3 sequence reads: CSARGQNTEAFF. In nucleotides, the CDR3 is TGCAGTGCTAGGGGACAGAACACTGAAGCTTTCTTT.

V and J are TRBV7-8 and TRBJ1-5; D remains unclear. Per germline, CDR1 SGHVS and CDR2 FQNEAQ. This CDR3 spans 13 amino acids. Trimming removed 0 bases at V and 5 bases at J, with 5 bases between. CDR3 loop: CASSLAQDQPQHF. For the CDR3, the DNA is TGTGCCAGCAGCTTAGCGCAGGATCAGCCCCAGCATTTT.

The rearrangement joins TRBV28 to TRBJ1-6, with TRBD1 matching 8 bases. Germline lookup yields CDR1 MDHEN and CDR2 SYDVKM. The CDR3 is 17 residues long. J gave up 0 bases and V 6 bases, and 7 bases lay outside the gene matches. CDR3 in DNA: TGTGCCAGCAGCCTGCGACAGGGGAGCTCCTATAATTCACCCCTCCACTTT. Its protein is CASSLRQGSSYNSPLHF. The full variable domain, its missing parts supplied by reference TRBV28 and TRBJ1-6, is DVKVTQSSRYLVKRTGEKVFLECVQDMDHENMFWYRQDPGLGLRLIYFSYDVKMKEKGDIPEGYSVSREKKERFSLILESASTNQTSMYLCASSLRQGSSYNSPLHFGNGTRLTVT.

The gene calls are TRBV4-3 and TRBJ1-2; perhaps TRBD1 as D (5 bases). CDR1 and CDR2 (germline): LGHNA, YSLEER. Trimming removed 3 bases at V and 6 bases at J, with 11 bases between. The CDR3 consists of 13 residues. CDR3 coding DNA: TGCGCCAGCAGCCAGGGCCGGGACGATGGCTACACCTTC. Protein product: CASSQGRDDGYTF.

This rearrangement joins TRBV6-2 or TRBV6-3 to TRBJ2-7, with 11 bases matching TRBD2. The CDR3 length is 16 residues. Germline V gene data show CDR1 as MNHEY and CDR2 as SVGEGT. V shed 5 bases and J 3 bases; nucleotides not matched to a gene: 9. Here the CDR3 reads CASSVPSGTSGYEQYF. Here the CDR3 DNA reads TGTGCCAGCAGTGTCCCCTCCGGGACTAGCGGCTACGAGCAGTACTTC.

This chain joins TRBV6-2 or TRBV6-3 and TRBJ1-1, with 7 bases aligning to TRBD1. The CDR3 contains 15 residues. Germline CDR1 MNHEY, CDR2 SVGEGT. The V and J ends lost 6 bases and 11 bases, in that order; junction bases with no gene match: 18. CDR3 DNA: TGTGCCAGCAGAGCCTATCAACAGGGGTCGGAGGGTGCTTTCTTT. It encodes CASRAYQQGSEGAFF.

The genes are TRBV7-6 and TRBJ2-5; perhaps TRBD1 as D (6 bases). CDR3 length equals 17 residues. Trimming cost V 2 bases and J 1 base, with 17 bases left between them. Germline values: CDR1 SGHVS, CDR2 FNYEAQ. DNA of the CDR3: TGTGCCAGCAGCTTAAATGCAGGGGACATATTCCAAGAGACCCAGTACTTC. Translation: CASSLNAGDIFQETQYF.

Remarks on this clonotype: The conserved phenylalanine or tryptophan normally closing the CDR3 is absent here, so this likely arose from a read error. This sequence joins TRBV7-6 and TRBJ1-2, with 8 bases identical to TRBD1. The trim removed 4 bases at V and 7 bases at J, leaving 5 bases unmatched. This CDR3 has 13 residues. Germline values: CDR1 SGHVS, CDR2 FNYEAQ. The CDR3 here is CASSSGQGGGYTY. CDR3 nucleotide sequence: TGTGCCAGCAGCTCCGGACAGGGTGGTGGCTACACCTAC.

This clonotype was found many times. V is TRBV7-2 and J is TRBJ1-2, with 8 bases matching TRBD1. V dropped 5 bases and J dropped 2; count of bases not matched to a gene: 7. The CDR3 contains 15 residues. Germline V gene data show CDR1 as SGHTA and CDR2 as FQGNSA. CDR3 sequence reads: CASSLGQGLNYGYTF. The CDR3 nucleotides are TGTGCCAGCAGCCTCGGACAGGGTCTAAACTATGGCTACACCTTC.

V gene TRBV7-9 combines with J gene TRBJ2-5; possible D gene TRBD1, 6 bases. The CDR3 is 14 amino acids. With 2 bases removed from V and 5 bases from J, the gap between germline ends came to 12 bases. Germline CDR1 SEHNR, CDR2 FQNEAQ (reference sequence). CDR3 region: CASSLTGYQETQYF. The CDR3 bases are TGTGCCAGCAGCTTAACAGGGTATCAGGAGACCCAGTACTTC.

This clonotype was seen a handful of times. This chain joins TRBV18 and TRBJ2-4; D is uncertain. CDR1 is KGHSH, CDR2 LQKENI, per germline. This CDR3 has 13 amino acids. Trimming removed 1 base from V and 3 bases from J, with 4 bases in between. This CDR3 is CASSPRGKNIQYF. The CDR3 region has the DNA TGTGCCAGCTCACCACGTGGCAAAAACATTCAGTACTTC.